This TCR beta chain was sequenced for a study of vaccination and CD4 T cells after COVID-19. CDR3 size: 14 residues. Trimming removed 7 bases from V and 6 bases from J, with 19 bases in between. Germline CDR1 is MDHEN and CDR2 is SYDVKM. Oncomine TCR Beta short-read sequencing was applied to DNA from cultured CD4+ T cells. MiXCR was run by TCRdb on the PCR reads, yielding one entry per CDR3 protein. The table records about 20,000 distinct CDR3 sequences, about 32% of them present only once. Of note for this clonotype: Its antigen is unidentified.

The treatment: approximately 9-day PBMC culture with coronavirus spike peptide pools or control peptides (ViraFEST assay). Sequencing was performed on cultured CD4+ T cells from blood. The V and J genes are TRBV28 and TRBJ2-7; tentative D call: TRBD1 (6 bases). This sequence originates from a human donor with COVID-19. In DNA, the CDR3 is TGTGCCAGCACTGGGGGCGTCTCGGGGTTCGAGCAGTACTTC. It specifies CASTGGVSGFEQYF.